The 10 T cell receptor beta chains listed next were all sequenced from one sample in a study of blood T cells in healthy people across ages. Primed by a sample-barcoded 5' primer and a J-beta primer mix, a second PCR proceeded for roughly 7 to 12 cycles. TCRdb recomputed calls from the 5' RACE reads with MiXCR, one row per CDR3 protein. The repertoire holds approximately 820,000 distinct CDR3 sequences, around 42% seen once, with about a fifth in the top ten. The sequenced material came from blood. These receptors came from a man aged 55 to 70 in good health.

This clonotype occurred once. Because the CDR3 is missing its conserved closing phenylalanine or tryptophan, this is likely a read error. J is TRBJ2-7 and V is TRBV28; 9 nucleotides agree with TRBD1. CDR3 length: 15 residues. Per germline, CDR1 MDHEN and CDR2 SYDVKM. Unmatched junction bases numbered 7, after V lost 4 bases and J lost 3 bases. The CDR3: CASSSGGTGFYEQYL. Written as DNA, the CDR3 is TGTGCCAGCAGTTCCGGAGGGACAGGGTTCTACGAGCAGTACTTA.

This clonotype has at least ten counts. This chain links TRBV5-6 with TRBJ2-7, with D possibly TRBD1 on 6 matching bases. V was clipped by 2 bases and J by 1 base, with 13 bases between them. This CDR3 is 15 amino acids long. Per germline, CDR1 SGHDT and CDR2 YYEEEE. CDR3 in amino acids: CASSLRDRRSYEQYF. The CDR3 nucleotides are TGTGCCAGCAGCTTAAGAGACAGGAGGTCCTACGAGCAGTACTTC.

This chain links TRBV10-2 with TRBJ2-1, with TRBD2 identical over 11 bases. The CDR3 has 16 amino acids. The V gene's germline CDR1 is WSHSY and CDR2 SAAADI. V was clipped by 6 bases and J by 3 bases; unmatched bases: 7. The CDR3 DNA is TGCGCCAGCAGAACTCTAGCGGGGGGCGACTACAATGAGCAGTTCTTC. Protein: CASRTLAGGDYNEQFF.

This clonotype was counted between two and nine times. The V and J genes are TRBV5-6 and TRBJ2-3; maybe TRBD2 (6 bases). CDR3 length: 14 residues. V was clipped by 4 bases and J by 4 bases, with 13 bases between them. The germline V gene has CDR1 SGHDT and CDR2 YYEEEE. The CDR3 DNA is TGTGCCAGCAGCGGCGGGATGAAGGCAGATACGCAGTATTTT. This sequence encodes CASSGGMKADTQYF.

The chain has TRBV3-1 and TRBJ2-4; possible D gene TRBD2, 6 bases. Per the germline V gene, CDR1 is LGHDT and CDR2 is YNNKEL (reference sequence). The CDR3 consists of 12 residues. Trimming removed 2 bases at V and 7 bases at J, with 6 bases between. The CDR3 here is CASSQRGNIQYF. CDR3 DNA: TGTGCCAGCAGCCAACGGGGGAACATTCAGTACTTC. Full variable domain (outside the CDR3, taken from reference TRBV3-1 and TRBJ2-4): DTAVSQTPKYLVTQMGNDKSIKCEQNLGHDTMYWYKQDSKKFLKIMFSYNNKELIINETVPNRFSPKSPDKAHLNLHINSLELGDSAVYFCASSQRGNIQYFGAGTRLSVL.

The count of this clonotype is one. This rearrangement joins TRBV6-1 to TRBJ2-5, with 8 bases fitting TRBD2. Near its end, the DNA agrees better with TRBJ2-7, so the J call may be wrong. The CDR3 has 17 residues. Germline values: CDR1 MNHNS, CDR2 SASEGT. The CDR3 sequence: CASRLRSGVIGSSEQYF. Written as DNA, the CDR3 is TGTGCCAGCCGACTACGTAGCGGGGTAATCGGGTCTTCCGAGCAGTACTTC.

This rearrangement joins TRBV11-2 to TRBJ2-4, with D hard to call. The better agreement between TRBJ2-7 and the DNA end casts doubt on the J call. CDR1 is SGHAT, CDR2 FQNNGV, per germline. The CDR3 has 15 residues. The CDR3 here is CASSLLPISSYEQYF. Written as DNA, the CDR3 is TGTGCCAGCAGCTTGCTTCCGATAAGCTCCTACGAGCAGTACTTC.

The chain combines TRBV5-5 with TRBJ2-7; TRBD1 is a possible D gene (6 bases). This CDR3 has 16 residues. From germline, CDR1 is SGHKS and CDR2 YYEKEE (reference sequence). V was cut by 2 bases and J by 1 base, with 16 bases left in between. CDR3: CASSFSPTGSSYEQYF. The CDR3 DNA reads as TGTGCCAGCAGCTTTTCACCGACAGGATCGTCCTACGAGCAGTACTTC.

CDR3 residues: CASSESGWGTQHF. CDR3 bases: TGTGCCAGCAGTGAATCGGGGTGGGGAACCCAGCATTTT. The chain carries TRBV25-1 and TRBJ1-5; D is undetermined. Looked up from germline, CDR1 is MGHDK and CDR2 is SYGVNS. This CDR3 is 13 amino acids long. Trimming left V 1 base short and J 11 bases short, with 12 bases between.

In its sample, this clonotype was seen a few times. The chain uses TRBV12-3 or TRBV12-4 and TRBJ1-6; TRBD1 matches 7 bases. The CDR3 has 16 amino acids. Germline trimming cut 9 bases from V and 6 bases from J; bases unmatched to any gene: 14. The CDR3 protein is CASNRDSRPGNSPLHF. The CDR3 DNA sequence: TGTGCCAGTAACCGGGACAGCCGTCCCGGTAATTCACCCCTCCACTTT.